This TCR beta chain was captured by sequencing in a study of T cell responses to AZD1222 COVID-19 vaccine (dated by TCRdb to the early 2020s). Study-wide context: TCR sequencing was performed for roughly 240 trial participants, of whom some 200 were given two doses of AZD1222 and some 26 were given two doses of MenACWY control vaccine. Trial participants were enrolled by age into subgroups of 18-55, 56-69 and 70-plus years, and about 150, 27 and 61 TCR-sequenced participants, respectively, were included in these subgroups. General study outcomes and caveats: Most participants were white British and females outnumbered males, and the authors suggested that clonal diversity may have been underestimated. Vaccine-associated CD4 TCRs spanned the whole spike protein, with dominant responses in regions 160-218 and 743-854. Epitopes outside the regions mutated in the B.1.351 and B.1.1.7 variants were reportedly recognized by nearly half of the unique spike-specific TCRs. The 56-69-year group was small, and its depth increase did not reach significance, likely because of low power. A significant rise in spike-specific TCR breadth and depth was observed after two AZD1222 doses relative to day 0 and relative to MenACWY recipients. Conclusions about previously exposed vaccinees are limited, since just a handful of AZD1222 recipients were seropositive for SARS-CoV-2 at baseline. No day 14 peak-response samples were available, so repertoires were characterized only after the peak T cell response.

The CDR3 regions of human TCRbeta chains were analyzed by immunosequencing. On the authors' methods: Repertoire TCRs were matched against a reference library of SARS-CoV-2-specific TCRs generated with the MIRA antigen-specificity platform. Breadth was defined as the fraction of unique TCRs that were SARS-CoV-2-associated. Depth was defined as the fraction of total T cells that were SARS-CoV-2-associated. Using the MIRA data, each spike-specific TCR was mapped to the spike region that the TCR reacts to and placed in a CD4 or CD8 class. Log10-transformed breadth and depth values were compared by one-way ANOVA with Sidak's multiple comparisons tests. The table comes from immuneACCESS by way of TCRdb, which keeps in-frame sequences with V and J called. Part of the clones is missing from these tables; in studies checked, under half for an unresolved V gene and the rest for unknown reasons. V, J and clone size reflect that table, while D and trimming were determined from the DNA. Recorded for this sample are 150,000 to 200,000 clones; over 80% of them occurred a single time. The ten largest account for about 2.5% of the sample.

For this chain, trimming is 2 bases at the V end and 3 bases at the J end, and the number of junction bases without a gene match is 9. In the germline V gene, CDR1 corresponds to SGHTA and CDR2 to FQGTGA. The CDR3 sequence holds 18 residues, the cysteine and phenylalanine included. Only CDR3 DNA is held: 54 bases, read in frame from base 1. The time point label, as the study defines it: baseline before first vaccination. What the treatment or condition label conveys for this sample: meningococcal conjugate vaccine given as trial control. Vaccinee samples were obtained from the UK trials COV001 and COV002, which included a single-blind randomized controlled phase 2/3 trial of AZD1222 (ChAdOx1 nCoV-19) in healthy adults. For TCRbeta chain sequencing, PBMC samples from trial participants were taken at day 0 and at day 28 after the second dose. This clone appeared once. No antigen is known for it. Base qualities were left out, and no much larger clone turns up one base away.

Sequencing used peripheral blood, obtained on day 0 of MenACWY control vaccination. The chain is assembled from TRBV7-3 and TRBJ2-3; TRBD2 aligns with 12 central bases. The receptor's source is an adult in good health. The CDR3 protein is CASSLQSLAGGTTDTQYF. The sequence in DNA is TGTGCCAGCAGCTTACAGAGCCTAGCGGGAGGGACGACAGATACGCAGTATTTT.